One and the same sample provided the 21 T cell receptor beta chains below, sequenced in a study of shared clonotypes between healthy human individuals. The data were produced by immunoSEQ multiplex PCR, yet TCRdb's version contains in-frame clones alone and is incomplete. The sample has some 2,100,000 clones, approximately 94% seen once. Sequencing input: naive CD4+ T cells sorted from blood. Described subset: CD45RA+ positively selected. The receptors shown here come from a man aged 18 to 35 in good health.

This chain connects TRBV10-3 to TRBJ1-3; 7 bases are a match to TRBD1. V shed 5 bases and J 0 bases; nucleotides not matched to a gene: 4. The CDR3 contains 15 residues. Germline V gene data show CDR1 as ENHRY and CDR2 as SYGVKD. The CDR3 spells CAISPGQVSGNTIYF. The CDR3 DNA reads TGTGCCATCAGTCCCGGACAGGTCTCTGGAAACACCATATATTTT.

This chain's CDR3 is CASSDVAGAYEQYF. As DNA, the CDR3 is TGCGCCAGCAGTGATGTAGCGGGAGCCTACGAGCAGTACTTC. The chain joins TRBV10-2 to TRBJ2-7, with 9 bases fitting TRBD2. There are 14 residues in the CDR3. Germline CDR1 is WSHSY and CDR2 is SAAADI. V lost 3 bases, J lost 2 bases, and 2 bases stayed unmatched.

This chain uses TRBV6-4 with TRBJ2-5; 10 nucleotides agree with TRBD2. V shed 0 bases, J shed 7 bases, and the junction held 17 bases outside the gene matches. Looked up from germline, CDR1 is MRHNA and CDR2 is SNTAGT. There are 19 residues in the CDR3. The DNA of the CDR3 is TGTGCCAGCAGTGACTCGATGGCTAGCGGGGGCCCGGAGCGGGTGACCCAGTACTTC. Its translation is CASSDSMASGGPERVTQYF.

In this sample, this clone turned up once. The chain combines TRBV30 with TRBJ1-1; D is perhaps TRBD1 (5 bases). V was cut by 4 bases and J by 1 base, with 13 bases left in between. CDR3 length equals 14 residues. The germline V gene has CDR1 GTSNPN and CDR2 SVGIG (reference sequence). DNA for the CDR3: TGTGCCTGGAACCGGGACTTTCAGAACACTGAAGCTTTCTTT. Its protein is CAWNRDFQNTEAFF.

The V gene is TRBV6-5, the J gene TRBJ2-7; 8 nucleotides agree with TRBD1. This CDR3 is built from 15 residues. V was pared by 5 bases and J by 7 bases, with 13 bases of the junction left unmatched. Germline V lookup: CDR1 MNHEY, CDR2 SVGAGI. CDR3 loop: CASSPTDGQGGEQYF. The CDR3 DNA reads TGTGCCAGCAGTCCTACGGACGGACAGGGCGGGGAGCAGTACTTC.

As concerns this clone: One end of the junction varies from germline; a read error may be responsible. The sample has other DNA sequences that encode this CDR3 too. The chain is built from TRBV5-6 and TRBJ1-1; no clear D. Per germline, CDR1 SGHDT and CDR2 YYEEEE. The CDR3 runs 16 residues. This CDR3 is CASSSRGKRANTEAFF. The CDR3 DNA reads TGTGCCAGCAGCTCACGGGGAAAACGGGCGAACACTGAAGCCTTCTTT.

The rearrangement joins TRBV7-3 to TRBJ1-4, with D uncertain. Trimming stripped 5 bases from V and 7 bases from J, with 14 bases between. The CDR3 runs to 14 residues. Germline CDR1 and CDR2: SGHTA and FQGTGA. Written as DNA, the CDR3 is TGTGCCAGCAGCACCAAACGGGTCATTGAAAAACTGTTTTTT. The encoded protein is CASSTKRVIEKLFF. The full variable domain, in which reference TRBV7-3 and TRBJ1-4 provide the parts outside the CDR3, is GAGVSQTPSNKVTEKGKYVELRCDPISGHTALYWYRQSLGQGPEFLIYFQGTGAADDSGLPNDRFFAVRPEGSVSTLKIQRTERGDSAVYLCASSTKRVIEKLFFGSGTQLSVL.

This sequence joins TRBV30 and TRBJ2-1; a weak D match, TRBD2 (6 bases). Germline V CDR1 and CDR2: GTSNPN, SVGIG (reference sequence). The CDR3 length is 14 residues. V dropped 6 bases and J dropped 4 bases, with 16 bases sitting between them. Here the CDR3 DNA reads TGTGCCTGCAATCGGGCGGGGATTTACAATGAGCAGTTCTTC. It codes for CACNRAGIYNEQFF.

J is TRBJ2-4 and V is TRBV7-2, with TRBD1 identical over 7 bases. Looked up from germline, CDR1 is SGHTA and CDR2 is FQGNSA. This CDR3 has 18 residues. V shed 5 bases, J shed 0 bases, and the junction held 13 bases outside the gene matches. The CDR3: CASSPRGQGVLAKNIQYF. The CDR3 nucleotides are TGTGCCAGCAGCCCCCGAGGCCAGGGGGTACTAGCCAAAAACATTCAGTACTTC.

V is TRBV7-9 and J is TRBJ2-5, with 9 bases identical to TRBD2. V trimming: 5 bases; J trimming: 5 bases; junction bases outside the gene matches: 9. The length of the CDR3 is 15 residues. In germline, CDR1 is SEHNR, CDR2 FQNEAQ (reference sequence). CDR3 sequence (DNA): TGTGCCAGCAGCCCGCCCGCGGGGGGGCCGGAGACCCAGTACTTC. It yields the protein CASSPPAGGPETQYF.

This clone was recorded a few times. This sequence joins TRBV19 and TRBJ1-5, with D uncertain. CDR3 length equals 13 residues. Germline CDR1 is LNHDA and CDR2 is SQIVND (reference sequence). Trimming stripped 6 bases from V and 10 bases from J, with 16 bases between. The CDR3 is CASSVTVFQPQHF. CDR3 DNA sequence: TGTGCCAGTAGCGTTACCGTGTTTCAACCCCAGCATTTT. Complete variable domain (other parts from reference TRBV19 and TRBJ1-5): DGGITQSPKYLFRKEGQNVTLSCEQNLNHDAMYWYRQDPGQGLRLIYYSQIVNDFQKGDIAEGYSVSREKKESFPLTVTSAQKNPTAFYLCASSVTVFQPQHFGDGTRLSIL.

This clone came up once. The chain combines TRBV6-5 with TRBJ1-4, with 10 bases aligning to TRBD1. The ends lost 5 bases at V and 8 bases at J; junction bases unmatched: 5. The CDR3 contains 14 residues. Germline V gene sequence: CDR1 MNHEY, CDR2 SVGAGI. The CDR3 nucleotides read TGTGCCAGCAGTCGACAGGGGGCGGGAGAAAAACTGTTTTTT. It encodes CASSRQGAGEKLFF.

The J gene is TRBJ2-2, the V gene TRBV7-9; no clear D gene. CDR1 is SEHNR and CDR2 is FQNEAQ in the germline V gene (reference sequence). The CDR3 is 17 residues long. Trimming left V 5 bases short and J 1 base short, with 17 bases between. CDR3 DNA: TGTGCCAGCAGCCCCCTTCTCACCTCGTTGAACACCGGGGAGCTGTTTTTT. The encoded protein is CASSPLLTSLNTGELFF.

About this clone: The same CDR3 is also encoded by other DNA sequences in this sample. The rearrangement joins TRBV5-1 to TRBJ2-1; D remains unclear. V was cut by 0 bases and J by 9 bases, with 7 bases left in between. CDR1 is SGHRS and CDR2 is YFSETQ in the germline V gene. The CDR3 spans 12 residues. Written as DNA, the CDR3 is TGCGCCAGCAGCTTGGGTGGCGGTGAGCAGTTCTTC. This codes for CASSLGGGEQFF. The full variable domain, completed using reference TRBV5-1 and TRBJ2-1, is KAGVTQTPRYLIKTRGQQVTLSCSPISGHRSVSWYQQTPGQGLQFLFEYFSETQRNKGNFPGRFSGRQFSNSRSEMNVSTLELGDSALYLCASSLGGGEQFFGPGTRLTVL.

This chain connects TRBV5-6 to TRBJ2-5, with D possibly TRBD1 on 5 matching bases. The CDR3 is made up of 13 amino acids. With 6 bases removed from V and 3 bases from J, the gap between germline ends came to 12 bases. Germline CDR1 is SGHDT and CDR2 is YYEEEE. The CDR3 loop is CASTQGLKETQYF. In DNA, the CDR3 is TGTGCCAGCACCCAGGGCCTTAAAGAGACCCAGTACTTC. Full variable domain (rest looked up from reference TRBV5-6 and TRBJ2-5): DAGVTQSPTHLIKTRGQQVTLRCSPKSGHDTVSWYQQALGQGPQFIFQYYEEEERQRGNFPDRFSGHQFPNYSSELNVNALLLGDSALYLCASTQGLKETQYFGPGTRLLVL.

The chain joins TRBV5-6 to TRBJ2-7; 8 positions match TRBD2. V was pared by 1 base and J by 2 bases, with 2 bases of the junction left unmatched. Germline V gene lookup returns CDR1 SGHDT and CDR2 YYEEEE. CDR3 length: 14 amino acids. CDR3 region: CASSLSGSAYEQYF. The CDR3, as DNA: TGTGCCAGCAGCTTGAGCGGGAGCGCCTACGAGCAGTACTTC.

J is TRBJ1-6 and V is TRBV28; unclear D gene. V lost 2 bases, J lost 13 bases, and 15 bases lay in between. The CDR3 loop spans 14 amino acids. Germline V gene data show CDR1 as MDHEN and CDR2 as SYDVKM. In nucleotides, the CDR3 is TGTGCCAGCAGTTTAGAGTTAGCAGCCTTGCCCCTCCACTTT. Residues: CASSLELAALPLHF.

This clone was recorded at least ten times. V and J are TRBV9 and TRBJ1-6, with a possible D match to TRBD1 (5 bases). V was shortened by 4 bases and J by 12 bases, with 26 bases between the two germline ends. The CDR3 has 17 residues. The germline V gene has CDR1 SGDLS and CDR2 YYNGEE. The CDR3 is CASSPTPPTWSGGPLHF. DNA for the CDR3: TGTGCCAGCAGCCCCACCCCTCCGACTTGGTCGGGGGGACCCCTCCACTTT.

The chain links TRBV5-4 to TRBJ2-7; 8 positions agree with TRBD1. There are 15 residues in the CDR3. V lost 4 bases, J lost 3 bases, and 9 bases stayed unmatched. Germline values: CDR1 SGHNT, CDR2 YYREEE (reference sequence). The CDR3 sequence is CASSPGQGKFYEQYF. CDR3 DNA sequence: TGTGCCAGCAGCCCAGGACAGGGAAAATTCTACGAGCAGTACTTC.

This chain uses TRBV11-2 with TRBJ2-1, with 9 nucleotides matching TRBD2. J gave up 9 bases and V 4 bases, and 4 bases lay outside the gene matches. CDR3 length: 13 residues. The germline V gene has CDR1 SGHAT and CDR2 FQNNGV. The CDR3 reads CASSSGLAVEQFF. The CDR3, as DNA: TGTGCCAGCAGCTCGGGACTAGCCGTTGAGCAGTTCTTC.

This clone was recorded once. The chain combines TRBV2 with TRBJ2-7; 7 bases align to TRBD1. Germline CDR1 and CDR2: SNHLY and FYNNEI. After removal of 6 bases from V and 3 bases from J, the junction contained 8 bases not matched to a gene. CDR3 length: 14 residues. This chain's CDR3 is CASRPETGNYEQYF. The CDR3 nucleotides are TGTGCCAGCAGGCCGGAGACAGGGAACTACGAGCAGTACTTC. Complete variable domain (other parts from reference TRBV2 and TRBJ2-7): EPEVTQTPSHQVTQMGQEVILRCVPISNHLYFYWYRQILGQKVEFLVSFYNNEISEKSEIFDDQFSVERPDGSNFTLKIRSTKLEDSAMYFCASRPETGNYEQYFGPGTRLTVT.